A selection of T cell receptor beta chains follows, all from one sample in a study of blood T cell repertoires in COVID-19. Assay used: immunoSEQ multiplex PCR; TCRdb lists only in-frame clones, some missing. This sample has more than 150,000 clones, with 85% to 90% found just once. Sequencing used peripheral blood. The receptors originated from a man aged 45-65 years with active or convalescent COVID-19. The CDR3 runs from the conserved cysteine through the conserved F or W. Fields, in order: J gene, V gene, clone size, D gene, CDR3 DNA, CDR3 protein. D genes are given only for firm matches. Size is stated for part of the rows, as once, few or many counts, or as a class when the clone is expanded.

TRBJ1-5	TRBV19	once	-	TGTGCCAGTAAGTCGCAGACAGCTAATCAGCCCCAGCATTTT	CASKSQTANQPQHF
TRBJ1-6	TRBV19	once	-	TGTGCCAGTAGTATGTCAGATAGACACCCCCTCCACTTT	CASSMSDRHPLHF
TRBJ1-5	TRBV29-1	few	-	TGCAGCGTTGGGGGCGAGACCGGAAATCAGCCCCAGCATTTT	CSVGGETGNQPQHF
TRBJ2-7	TRBV18	-	TRBD2	TGTGCCAGCTCACCAGCAGGACTAGCGGAGTTTTCTTTCTCCTACGAGCAGTACTTC	CASSPAGLAEFSFSYEQYF
TRBJ1-2	TRBV4-2	-	TRBD1	TGTGCCAGCAGCTCACAGGGGAAGGTGCGCGGCTACACCTTC	CASSSQGKVRGYTF
TRBJ2-7	TRBV11-3	many	TRBD2	TGTGCCAGCAGCTTCATCAGCAGCGGGACCTACGAGCAGTACTTC	CASSFISSGTYEQYF
TRBJ1-4	TRBV19	once	TRBD1	TGTGCCAGTAGTATCCCGACAGGCCTAGGGGGCTCCGAAAAACTGTTTTTT	CASSIPTGLGGSEKLFF
TRBJ2-5	TRBV6-5	-	TRBD1	TGTGCCAGCAGTTTGGACAGGGGAGAGACCCAGTACTTC	CASSLDRGETQYF
TRBJ1-2	TRBV6-1	once	-	TGTGCCAGCAGTGAAAAGGAGATCTATGGCTACACCTTC	CASSEKEIYGYTF
TRBJ1-1	TRBV7-8	-	TRBD1	TGTGCCAGCAGCCAGACAGGGGGTTTCACTGAAGCTTTCTTT	CASSQTGGFTEAFF
TRBJ2-1	TRBV27	-	-	TGTGCCAGCAGTTTGGTAGCACCCTACAATGAGCAGTTCTTC	CASSLVAPYNEQFF
TRBJ1-2	TRBV2	-	-	TGTGCCAGCAGTGAAGTCGATTCTACTAACTATGGCTACACCTTC	CASSEVDSTNYGYTF
TRBJ1-6	TRBV7-2	-	-	TGTGCCAGCAGCAATACAGGGAATTCACATTCACCCCTCCACTTT	CASSNTGNSHSPLHF
TRBJ2-5	TRBV5-7	-	-	TGTGCCAGCAGCTTTCCTGACACGTACCAAGAGACCCAGTACTTC	CASSFPDTYQETQYF
TRBJ1-2	TRBV19	-	TRBD1	TGTGCCAGTAGTCCAAGGGACAGGGGAGTGGGTGGCTACACCTTC	CASSPRDRGVGGYTF
TRBJ2-1	TRBV7-8	-	-	TGTGCCAGCAGCTTTCGCGGAGACTACAATGAGCAGTTCTTC	CASSFRGDYNEQFF
TRBJ1-2	TRBV27	-	-	TGTGCCAGCAGACCTGGGGGGGCAGGAGGCTACACCTTC	CASRPGGAGGYTF
TRBJ1-3	TRBV9	-	TRBD1	TGTGCCAGCAGCGCTCCGACAGGGGGCACGTCTGGAAACACCATATATTTT	CASSAPTGGTSGNTIYF
TRBJ1-5	TRBV7-9	-	-	TGTGCCAGCAGCCCAGTGGGCAGGATAGGTGATCAGCCCCAGCATTTT	CASSPVGRIGDQPQHF
TRBJ1-1	TRBV9	-	TRBD1	TGTGCCAGCAGCGTAGGGTTAGGGGACAGCGCGAACACTGAAGCTTTCTTT	CASSVGLGDSANTEAFF
TRBJ1-1	TRBV7-3	-	TRBD1	TGTGCCAGCAGCTTAAGCCCGGGACAGGGAGCGTCTCAAGTTACTGAAGCTTTCTTT	CASSLSPGQGASQVTEAFF
TRBJ1-2	TRBV5-1	-	-	TGCGCCAGCAGCCACGGGGAAACCTATGGCTACACCTTC	CASSHGETYGYTF
TRBJ1-1	TRBV19	-	TRBD1	TGTGCCAGTAGTATGAGATACGACAGGGCGAACACTGAAGCTTTCTTT	CASSMRYDRANTEAFF
TRBJ1-2	TRBV28	-	-	TGTGCCAGCAGTCTCCGTCCCTATGGCTACACCTTC	CASSLRPYGYTF
TRBJ2-1	TRBV7-8	-	-	TGTGCCAGCAGCTTTACTAGATTTAGGTTTGATGAGCAGTTCTTC	CASSFTRFRFDEQFF
TRBJ2-7	TRBV7-2	-	-	TGTGCCAGCAGCTTAGACGGACTATACTCCTACGAGCAGTACTTC	CASSLDGLYSYEQYF
TRBJ2-1	TRBV7-8	-	TRBD2	TGTGCCAGCAGCTTAGCGGGGACTAGCGGGAGACGTCTCAATGAGCAGTTCTTC	CASSLAGTSGRRLNEQFF
TRBJ1-4	TRBV2	-	TRBD1	TGTGCCAGCAGTGGAACGACAGGGCGTAATGAAAAACTGTTTTTT	CASSGTTGRNEKLFF
TRBJ2-2	TRBV5-6	-	TRBD1	TGTGCCAGCAGCTCCACCGGGACAGGGGGCAACACCGGGGAGCTGTTTTTT	CASSSTGTGGNTGELFF
TRBJ2-1	TRBV29-1	-	-	TGCAGCGTCGCGGCCCAGGGCTATGAGCAGTTCTTC	CSVAAQGYEQFF
TRBJ1-3	TRBV9	-	TRBD1	TGTGCCAGCAGCAGAACTCACAGGGGAATCTTTGGAAACACCATATATTTT	CASSRTHRGIFGNTIYF
TRBJ1-5	TRBV7-9	-	-	TGTGCCAGCAGCCCCGACGGGATTCAGCCCCAGCATTTT	CASSPDGIQPQHF
TRBJ2-3	TRBV9	-	-	TGTGCCAGCAGCGTAGCTATGATGAGGGATACGCAGTATTTT	CASSVAMMRDTQYF
TRBJ1-6	TRBV10-1	-	TRBD1	TGCGCCAGGCTATCGGGACAGGGTCATTCACCCCTCCACTTT	CARLSGQGHSPLHF
TRBJ1-1	TRBV29-1	-	-	TGCAGCGCCAATCCAAGGGGAAGCACTGAAGCTTTCTTT	CSANPRGSTEAFF
TRBJ2-6	TRBV4-3	few	-	TGCGCCAGCAGCCAAGAGGGCACTGGGGCCAACGTCCTGACTTTC	CASSQEGTGANVLTF
TRBJ2-1	TRBV3-1/TRBV3-2	-	TRBD2	TGTGCCAGCGGACCGTTAGCGGGAGACTACAATGAGCAGTTCTTC	CASGPLAGDYNEQFF
TRBJ2-3	TRBV5-4	-	TRBD2	TGTGCCAGCAGCCCTCTCTACAAGCGGGGGAACACAGATACGCAGTATTTT	CASSPLYKRGNTDTQYF
TRBJ2-2	TRBV3-1/TRBV3-2	-	TRBD2	TGTGCCAGCAGTCAAAGCCCCGGGTTAGAAGGCGGGGGGAGCACCGGGGAGCTGTTTTTT	CASSQSPGLEGGGSTGELFF
TRBJ2-2	TRBV7-9	few	-	TGTGCCAGCAGCTTCTATTCCACCGGGGAGCTGTTTTTT	CASSFYSTGELFF
TRBJ2-2	TRBV7-2	few	-	TGTGCCAGCAGCTTAAGGAGGACCAACGGGGAGCTGTTTTTT	CASSLRRTNGELFF
TRBJ1-1	TRBV6-2/TRBV6-3	-	-	TGTGCCAGCAGTTACGGCAGGCTGAACACTGAAGCTTTCTTT	CASSYGRLNTEAFF
TRBJ2-7	TRBV6-6	-	TRBD2	TGTGCCAGCCGGGGAAACACTAGCGGGAGGAGGTACGAGCAGTACTTC	CASRGNTSGRRYEQYF
TRBJ2-2	TRBV6-2/TRBV6-3	-	TRBD1	TGTGCCAGCAGTTCCCGTGCAGGGGGCAGAACCGGGGAGCTGTTTTTT	CASSSRAGGRTGELFF
TRBJ2-2	TRBV4-3	-	-	TGCGCCAGCAGCCCGAACGCCCTTATGAGCGGGGAGCTGTTTTTT	CASSPNALMSGELFF
TRBJ1-3	TRBV28	-	-	TGTGCCAGCAGGTACCCTGGGGGCTCCTCTGGAAACACCATATATTTT	CASRYPGGSSGNTIYF
TRBJ2-5	TRBV6-5	-	TRBD2	TGTGCCAGCAGTTACTCGGTGCCAGGGAGGGGAGAGACCCAGTACTTC	CASSYSVPGRGETQYF
TRBJ1-1	TRBV30	-	TRBD1	TGTGCCTTCCGGACAGGGAACACTGAAGCTTTCTTT	CAFRTGNTEAFF
TRBJ1-5	TRBV6-5	once	-	TGTGCCAGCAGTCCCCGGGGCCGGGGGTATCAGCCCCAGCATTTT	CASSPRGRGYQPQHF
TRBJ2-3	TRBV21-1	-	-	TGTGCCAGACCCATCTTGCGCGGGAGGAGAGATACGCAGTATTTT	CARPILRGRRDTQYF
TRBJ1-6	TRBV5-1	-	-	TGCGCCAGCAGCTTTAGGCAGGGGAATTCACCCCTCCACTTT	CASSFRQGNSPLHF
TRBJ2-1	TRBV6-1	-	-	TGTGCCAGCAGTGAATGGCGGGCCCTATACAATGAGCAGTTCTTC	CASSEWRALYNEQFF
TRBJ1-2	TRBV6-5	-	-	TGTGCCAGCAGTTACTCGAGACTTAACTATGGCTACACCTTC	CASSYSRLNYGYTF
TRBJ1-1	TRBV6-5	once	-	TGTGCCGGCCCGGGACTGACAAACACTGAAGCTTTCTTT	CAGPGLTNTEAFF